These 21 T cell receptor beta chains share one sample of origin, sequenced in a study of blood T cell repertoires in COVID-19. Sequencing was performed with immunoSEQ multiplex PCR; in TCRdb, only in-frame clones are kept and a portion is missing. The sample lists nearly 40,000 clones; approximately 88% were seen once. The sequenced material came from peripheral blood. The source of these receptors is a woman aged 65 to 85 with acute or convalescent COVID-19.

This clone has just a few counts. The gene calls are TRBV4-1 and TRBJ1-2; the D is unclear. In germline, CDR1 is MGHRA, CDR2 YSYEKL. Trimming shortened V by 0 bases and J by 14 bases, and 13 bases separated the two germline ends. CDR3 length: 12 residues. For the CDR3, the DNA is TGCGCCAGCAGCCAAGAGGGGAGGGTGAGGACCTTC. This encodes CASSQEGRVRTF.

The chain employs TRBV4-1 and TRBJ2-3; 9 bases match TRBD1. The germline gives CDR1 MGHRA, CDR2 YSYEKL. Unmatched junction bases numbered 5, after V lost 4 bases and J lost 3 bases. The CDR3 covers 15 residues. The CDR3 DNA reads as TGCGCCAGCAGCCTGGGACAGGGAAGTACAGATACGCAGTATTTT. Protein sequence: CASSLGQGSTDTQYF.

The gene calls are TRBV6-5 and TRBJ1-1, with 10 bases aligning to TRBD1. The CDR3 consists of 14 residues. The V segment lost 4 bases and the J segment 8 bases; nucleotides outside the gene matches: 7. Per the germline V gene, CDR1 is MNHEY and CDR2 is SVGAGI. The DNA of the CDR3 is TGTGCCAGCAGTTCCCCGGGACAGGGGCCCGAAGCTTTCTTT. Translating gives CASSSPGQGPEAFF.

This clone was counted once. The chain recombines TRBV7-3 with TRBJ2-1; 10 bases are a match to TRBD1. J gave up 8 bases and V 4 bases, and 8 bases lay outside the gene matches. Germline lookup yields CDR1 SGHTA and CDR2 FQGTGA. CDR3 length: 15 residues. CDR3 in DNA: TGTGCCAGCAGCTCACAAATGACAGGGGGCGATGAGCAGTTCTTC. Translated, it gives CASSSQMTGGDEQFF. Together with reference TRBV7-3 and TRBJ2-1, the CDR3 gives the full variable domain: GAGVSQTPSNKVTEKGKYVELRCDPISGHTALYWYRQSLGQGPEFLIYFQGTGAADDSGLPNDRFFAVRPEGSVSTLKIQRTERGDSAVYLCASSSQMTGGDEQFFGPGTRLTVL.

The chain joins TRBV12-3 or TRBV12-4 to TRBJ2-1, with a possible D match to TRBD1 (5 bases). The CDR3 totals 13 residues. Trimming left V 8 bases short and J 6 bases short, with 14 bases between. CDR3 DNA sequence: TGTGCCAGCTCCCCACCAGGGCCCAATGAGCAGTTCTTC. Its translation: CASSPPGPNEQFF.

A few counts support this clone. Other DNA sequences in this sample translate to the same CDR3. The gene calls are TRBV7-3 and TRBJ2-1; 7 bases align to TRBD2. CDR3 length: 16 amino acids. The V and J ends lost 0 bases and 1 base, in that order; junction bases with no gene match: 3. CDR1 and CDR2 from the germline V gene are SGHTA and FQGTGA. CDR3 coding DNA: TGTGCCAGCAGCTTAACACCTAGCGGTTCCTACAATGAGCAGTTCTTC. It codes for CASSLTPSGSYNEQFF.

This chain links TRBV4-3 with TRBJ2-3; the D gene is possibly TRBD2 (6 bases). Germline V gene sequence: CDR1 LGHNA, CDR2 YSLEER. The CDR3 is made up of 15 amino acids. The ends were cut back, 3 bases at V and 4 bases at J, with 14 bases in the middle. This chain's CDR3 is CASSHGSGASDTQYF. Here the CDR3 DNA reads TGCGCCAGCAGCCATGGTTCGGGAGCATCAGATACGCAGTATTTT.

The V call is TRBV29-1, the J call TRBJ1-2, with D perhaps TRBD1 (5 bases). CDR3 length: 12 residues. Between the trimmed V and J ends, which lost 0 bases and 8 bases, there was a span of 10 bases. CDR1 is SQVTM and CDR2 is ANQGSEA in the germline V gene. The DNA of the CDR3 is TGCAGCGTTGAAGAATTGGGGCTGGGCTACACCTTC. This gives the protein CSVEELGLGYTF.

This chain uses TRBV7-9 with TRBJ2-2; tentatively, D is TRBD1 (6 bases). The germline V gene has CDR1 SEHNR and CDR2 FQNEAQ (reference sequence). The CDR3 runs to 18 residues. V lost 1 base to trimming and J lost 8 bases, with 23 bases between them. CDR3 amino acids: CASSLGAWGTSTSGELFF. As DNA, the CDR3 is TGTGCCAGCAGCTTAGGAGCCTGGGGGACATCTACATCGGGGGAGCTGTTTTTT.

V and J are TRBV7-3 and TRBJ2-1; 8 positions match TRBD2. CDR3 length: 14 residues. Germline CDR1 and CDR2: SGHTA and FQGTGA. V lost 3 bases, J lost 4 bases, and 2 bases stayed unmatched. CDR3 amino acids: CASSFSGSYNEQFF. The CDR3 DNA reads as TGTGCCAGCAGCTTCAGCGGGAGTTACAATGAGCAGTTCTTC.

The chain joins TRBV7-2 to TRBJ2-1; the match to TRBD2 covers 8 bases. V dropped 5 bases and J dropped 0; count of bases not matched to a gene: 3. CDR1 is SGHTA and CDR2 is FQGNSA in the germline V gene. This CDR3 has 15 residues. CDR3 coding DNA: TGTGCCAGCAGCCGGGGGGGGACCTCCTACAATGAGCAGTTCTTC. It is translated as CASSRGGTSYNEQFF.

The CDR3 loop reads CASTLENTQYF. CDR3 bases: TGTGCCAGCACTCTCGAGAACACGCAGTATTTT. The rearrangement links TRBV6-5 to TRBJ2-3; unclear D gene. The V gene's germline CDR1 is MNHEY and CDR2 SVGAGI. Trimming removed 7 bases from V and 9 bases from J, with 11 bases in between. This CDR3 comprises 11 residues.

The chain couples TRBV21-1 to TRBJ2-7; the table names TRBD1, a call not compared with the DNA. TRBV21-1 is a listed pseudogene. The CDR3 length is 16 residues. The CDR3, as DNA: TGTGCCAGCACAAAAGTAACAGGGGACGGTGGCGACGAGCAGTACGTC. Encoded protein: CASTKVTGDGGDEQYV.

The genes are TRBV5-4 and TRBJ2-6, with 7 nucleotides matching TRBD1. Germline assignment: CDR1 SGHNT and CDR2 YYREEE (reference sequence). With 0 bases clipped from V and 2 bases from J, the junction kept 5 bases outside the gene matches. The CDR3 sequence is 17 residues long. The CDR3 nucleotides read TGTGCCAGCAGCTTGGCGCAGGGGGAACCTGGGGCCAACGTCCTGACTTTC. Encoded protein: CASSLAQGEPGANVLTF.

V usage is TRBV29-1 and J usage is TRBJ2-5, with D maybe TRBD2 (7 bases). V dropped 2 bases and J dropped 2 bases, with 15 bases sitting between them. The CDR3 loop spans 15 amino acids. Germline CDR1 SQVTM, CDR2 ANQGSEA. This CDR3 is CSVEMAGALQETQYF. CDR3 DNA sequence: TGCAGCGTTGAAATGGCGGGGGCCCTACAAGAGACCCAGTACTTC.

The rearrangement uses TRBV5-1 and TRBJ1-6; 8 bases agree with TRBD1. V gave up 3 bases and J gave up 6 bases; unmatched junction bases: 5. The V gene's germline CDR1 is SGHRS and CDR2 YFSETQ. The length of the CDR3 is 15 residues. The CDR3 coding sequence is TGCGCCAGCAGCTGGGGACAGGTTTCTAATTCACCCCTCCACTTT. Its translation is CASSWGQVSNSPLHF.

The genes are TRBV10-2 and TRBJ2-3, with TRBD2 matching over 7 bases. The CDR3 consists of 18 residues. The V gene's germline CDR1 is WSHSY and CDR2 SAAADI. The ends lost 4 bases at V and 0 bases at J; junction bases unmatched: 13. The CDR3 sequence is CASSGNSGFRSSTDTQYF. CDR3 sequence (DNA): TGCGCCAGCAGTGGAAATAGCGGGTTCCGGTCTAGCACAGATACGCAGTATTTT.

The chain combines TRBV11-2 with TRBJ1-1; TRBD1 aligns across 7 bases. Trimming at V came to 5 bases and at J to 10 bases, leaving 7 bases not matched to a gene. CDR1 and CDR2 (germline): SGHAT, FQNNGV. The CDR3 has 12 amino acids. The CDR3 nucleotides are TGTGCCAGCAGCGAACCGACAGGGCGAGCTTTCTTT. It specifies CASSEPTGRAFF. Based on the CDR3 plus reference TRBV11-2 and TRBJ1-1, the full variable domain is EAGVAQSPRYKIIEKRQSVAFWCNPISGHATLYWYQQILGQGPKLLIQFQNNGVVDDSQLPKDRFSAERLKGVDSTLKIQPAKLEDSAVYLCASSEPTGRAFFGQGTRLTVV.

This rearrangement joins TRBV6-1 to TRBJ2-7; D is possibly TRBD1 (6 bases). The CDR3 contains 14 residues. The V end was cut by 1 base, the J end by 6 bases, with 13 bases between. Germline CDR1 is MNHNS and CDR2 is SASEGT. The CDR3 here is CASSEGGPYVEQYV. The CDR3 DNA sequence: TGTGCCAGCAGTGAAGGGGGGCCATACGTCGAGCAGTACGTC.

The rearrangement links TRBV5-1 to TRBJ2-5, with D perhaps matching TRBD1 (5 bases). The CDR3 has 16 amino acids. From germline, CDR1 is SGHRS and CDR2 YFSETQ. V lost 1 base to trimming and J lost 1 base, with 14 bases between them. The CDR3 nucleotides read TGCGCCAGCAGCTTGTCCTTGCAGGGATCCCAAGAGACCCAGTACTTC. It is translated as CASSLSLQGSQETQYF.

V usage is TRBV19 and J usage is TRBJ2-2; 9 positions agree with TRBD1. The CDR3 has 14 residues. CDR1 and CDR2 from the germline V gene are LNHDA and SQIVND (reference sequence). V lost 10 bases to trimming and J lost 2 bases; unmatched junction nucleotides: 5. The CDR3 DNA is TGTGCCACAATGGACAGGGGAAACACCGGGGAGCTGTTTTTT. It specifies CATMDRGNTGELFF.